One and the same sample provided the 20 T cell receptor beta chains below, sequenced in a study of Ad26.COV2.S vaccination and SARS-CoV-2 variants. Treatment given: 19 received Ad26.COV2.S at low or high dose, single or two shots; about 5 received placebo; per-sample allocation not given. Repertoires come from day 63 after the first vaccine or placebo injection. Produced via immunoSEQ multiplex PCR; TCRdb's table is partial and in-frame only. Of roughly 320,000 clones listed, roughly 80% are singletons. Sequenced here: peripheral blood, sampled in a trial of Ad26.COV2.S vaccine versus placebo. The origin of the receptors is a person aged 18-60 years who received the Ad26.COV2.S COVID-19 vaccine or a placebo.

The gene calls are TRBV6-5 and TRBJ1-2; D not certain. Germline V gives CDR1 MNHEY, CDR2 SVGAGI. This CDR3 has 13 amino acids. V was pared by 7 bases and J by 4 bases, with 13 bases between. CDR3 loop: CASTLFTSYGYTF. The CDR3 bases are TGTGCCAGCACATTATTTACCTCCTATGGCTACACCTTC.

The genes are TRBV7-3 and TRBJ1-5; D not certain. Per germline, CDR1 SGHTA and CDR2 FQGTGA. The CDR3 consists of 13 residues. Trimming pared 2 bases from V and 7 bases from J, leaving 9 bases between. The CDR3 region has the DNA TGTGCCAGCAGCTTATTGCCCGGGCAGCCCCAGCATTTT. This codes for CASSLLPGQPQHF.

This clone has more than one count but fewer than ten. The CDR3 loop reads CASRDREQDQPQHF. Here the CDR3 DNA reads TGTGCCAGCAGAGACAGGGAGCAGGATCAGCCCCAGCATTTT. The rearrangement links TRBV9 to TRBJ1-5; 7 nucleotides agree with TRBD1. Germline V gives CDR1 SGDLS, CDR2 YYNGEE. This CDR3 spans 14 amino acids. Losses at the gene ends were 5 bases for V and 5 bases for J; bases not matched to a gene: 7.

This chain links TRBV3-1 (or the pseudogene TRBV3-2) with TRBJ2-3; 7 bases align to TRBD1. Germline trimming cut 2 bases from V and 4 bases from J; bases unmatched to any gene: 3. The germline gives CDR1 LGHDT, CDR2 YNNKEL (reference sequence). This CDR3 is 14 amino acids long. The CDR3 nucleotides read TGTGCCAGCAGCCAAAACAGGGGTGCAGATACGCAGTATTTT. Residues: CASSQNRGADTQYF.

The rearrangement joins TRBV7-2 to TRBJ1-6, with 7 bases identical to TRBD1. The junction had 6 bases not matched to a gene; V was cut back by 3 bases and J by 7 bases. The CDR3 contains 15 residues. Germline V gene data show CDR1 as SGHTA and CDR2 as FQGNSA. Here the CDR3 DNA reads TGTGCCAGCAGCTTCAAGACAGGGTCAAATTCACCCCTCCACTTT. Translating it yields CASSFKTGSNSPLHF.

The chain joins TRBV5-1 to TRBJ1-2; no clear D. CDR3 length: 14 residues. Germline-derived CDR1 and CDR2 are SGHRS and YFSETQ. The V end lost 2 bases, the J end lost 1 base, and 9 bases lay between the germline ends. CDR3 in DNA: TGCGCCAGCAGCTTCTCCACAGATAACTATGGCTACACCTTC. Translated, it gives CASSFSTDNYGYTF.

The V and J genes are TRBV11-2 and TRBJ2-3; 7 nucleotides line up with TRBD2. Looked up from germline, CDR1 is SGHAT and CDR2 is FQNNGV. This CDR3 comprises 16 residues. The V gene end was trimmed by 2 bases and the J gene end by 3 bases; junction bases not matched to a gene: 8. CDR3 DNA: TGTGCCAGCAGCTTACTTCTCGGGGGGAAGACAGATACGCAGTATTTT. This translates into CASSLLLGGKTDTQYF.

The rearrangement joins TRBV3-1 (or the pseudogene TRBV3-2) to TRBJ2-1, with 7 positions matching TRBD1. This CDR3 contains 13 residues. V shed 0 bases, J shed 14 bases, and the junction held 7 bases outside the gene matches. Looked up from germline, CDR1 is LGHDT and CDR2 is YNNKEL (reference sequence). The CDR3 DNA reads as TGTGCCAGCAGCCAAGATCGCGGACAGGCTAAGTTCTTC. The encoded protein is CASSQDRGQAKFF.

The V gene is TRBV10-3, the J gene TRBJ2-3; 9 bases match TRBD2. Germline CDR1 reads ENHRY; CDR2 reads SYGVKD. The V and J ends lost 8 bases and 4 bases, in that order; junction bases with no gene match: 4. CDR3 length: 13 amino acids. The CDR3 DNA reads as TGTGCCATCCGCCTAGCGGGGTCAGATACGCAGTATTTT. It encodes CAIRLAGSDTQYF.

This chain uses TRBV4-1 with TRBJ2-7; 8 positions agree with TRBD1. Trimming cost V 3 bases and J 2 bases; bases outside gene matches: 3. The CDR3 is 14 residues long. The germline V gene has CDR1 MGHRA and CDR2 YSYEKL. CDR3 amino acids: CASSHDRGTYEQYF. The CDR3 DNA follows: TGCGCCAGCAGCCACGACAGGGGTACCTACGAGCAGTACTTC.

Only one count was recorded for this clone. This chain joins TRBV5-5 and TRBJ1-1; no reliable D call. The CDR3 covers 13 residues. Trimming shortened V by 2 bases and J by 5 bases, and 10 bases separated the two germline ends. The germline gives CDR1 SGHKS, CDR2 YYEKEE (reference sequence). The CDR3 nucleotides are TGTGCCAGCAGCTTCACCGGGGATACTGAAGCTTTCTTT. Translated: CASSFTGDTEAFF.

The chain carries TRBV19 and TRBJ1-5; tentatively, D is TRBD1 (5 bases). V was pared by 4 bases and J by 6 bases, with 13 bases between. Germline CDR1 is LNHDA and CDR2 is SQIVND (reference sequence). The CDR3 runs to 14 residues. In DNA, the CDR3 is TGTGCCAGTAGTACCCACAGGTTTTCTCAGCCCCAGCATTTT. It yields the protein CASSTHRFSQPQHF. Filled out from reference TRBV19 and TRBJ1-5, the complete variable domain reads DGGITQSPKYLFRKEGQNVTLSCEQNLNHDAMYWYRQDPGQGLRLIYYSQIVNDFQKGDIAEGYSVSREKKESFPLTVTSAQKNPTAFYLCASSTHRFSQPQHFGDGTRLSIL.

The chain uses TRBV12-3 or TRBV12-4 and TRBJ2-5; a possible D gene is TRBD1 (5 bases). Trimming took off 5 bases at V and 1 base at J, with 8 bases between the two ends. This CDR3 region has 13 residues. In DNA, the CDR3 is TGTGCCAGCAGTCTGGGGCTCCAAGAGACCCAGTACTTC. Protein product: CASSLGLQETQYF.

This chain uses TRBV3-1 (or the pseudogene TRBV3-2) with TRBJ2-2; the match to TRBD1 covers 9 bases. Germline CDR1 LGHDT, CDR2 YNNKEL (reference sequence). The trim removed 3 bases at V and 6 bases at J, leaving 14 bases unmatched. The CDR3 extends over 18 amino acids. The CDR3 nucleotides are TGTGCCAGCAGCCACGAGGTAGACCGGGACAGGGAGGCCGGGGAGCTGTTTTTT. This gives the protein CASSHEVDRDREAGELFF.

As for this clone: One end of the junction does not line up with germline, which may come from a read error. This sequence joins TRBV5-1 and TRBJ2-7; no clear D gene. The CDR3 consists of 13 residues. Germline V gene data show CDR1 as SGHRS and CDR2 as YFSETQ. The CDR3 spells CASSGASSYGQYF. The CDR3 bases are TGCGCCAGCAGCGGCGCCTCCTCCTACGGGCAGTACTTC.

The rearrangement joins TRBV6-6 to TRBJ2-7; D unresolved. Trimming left V 2 bases short and J 3 bases short, with 5 bases between. The CDR3 runs to 12 residues. Germline-derived CDR1 and CDR2 are MNHNY and SVGAGI (reference sequence). The CDR3 bases are TGTGCCAGCAGTTACGGAAACTACGAGCAGTACTTC. Its protein is CASSYGNYEQYF.

In this sample, this clone turned up once. The rearrangement joins TRBV7-2 to TRBJ2-2, with D perhaps TRBD1 (6 bases). The CDR3 covers 16 residues. CDR1 is SGHTA and CDR2 is FQGNSA in the germline V gene. With 3 bases removed from V and 5 bases from J, the gap between germline ends came to 16 bases. CDR3 region: CASSFQGTTNTGELFF. CDR3 DNA sequence: TGTGCCAGCAGCTTCCAGGGGACAACCAATACCGGGGAGCTGTTTTTT.

The chain recombines TRBV14 with TRBJ1-2, with a possible D match to TRBD1 (5 bases). The germline V gene encodes CDR1 SGHDN and CDR2 FVKESK. The V gene lost 1 base and the J gene lost 2 bases, with 17 bases spanning the gap. The CDR3 extends over 17 amino acids. In DNA, the CDR3 is TGTGCCAGCAGCCAAGGGGCTCGTGGGGCTCGGAACTATGGCTACACCTTC. Its translation: CASSQGARGARNYGYTF. Looking up the rest from reference TRBV14 and TRBJ1-2 gives the full variable domain: EAGVTQFPSHSVIEKGQTVTLRCDPISGHDNLYWYRRVMGKEIKFLLHFVKESKQDESGMPNNRFLAERTGGTYSTLKVQPAELEDSGVYFCASSQGARGARNYGYTFGSGTRLTVV.

The V call is TRBV5-4, the J call TRBJ1-5, with unresolved D. CDR1 is SGHNT, CDR2 YYREEE, per germline (reference sequence). The V and J ends lost 4 bases and 9 bases respectively, with 14 bases between them. The CDR3 is made up of 13 amino acids. The CDR3 spells CASSPQAGGPQHF. The CDR3 DNA follows: TGTGCCAGCAGCCCTCAGGCGGGAGGGCCCCAGCATTTT.

CDR3 nucleotide sequence: TGTGCCAGCAGCTCGGACAGCCGGTCCTACAATGAGCAGTTCTTC. It yields the protein CASSSDSRSYNEQFF. The chain employs TRBV5-4 and TRBJ2-1; a weak D match, TRBD1 (6 bases). Germline lookup yields CDR1 SGHNT and CDR2 YYREEE (reference sequence). This CDR3 contains 15 residues. With 3 bases removed from V and 1 base from J, the gap between germline ends came to 11 bases. Full variable domain (missing parts from reference TRBV5-4 and TRBJ2-1): ETGVTQSPTHLIKTRGQQVTLRCSSQSGHNTVSWYQQALGQGPQFIFQYYREEENGRGNFPPRFSGLQFPNYSSELNVNALELDDSALYLCASSSDSRSYNEQFFGPGTRLTVL.